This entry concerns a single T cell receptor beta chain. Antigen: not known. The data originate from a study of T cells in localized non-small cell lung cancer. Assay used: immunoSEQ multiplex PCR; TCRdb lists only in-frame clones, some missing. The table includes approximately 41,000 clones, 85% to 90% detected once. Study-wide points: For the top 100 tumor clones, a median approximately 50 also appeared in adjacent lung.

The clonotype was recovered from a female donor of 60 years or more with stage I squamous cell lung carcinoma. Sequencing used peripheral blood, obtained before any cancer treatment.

Here the CDR3 DNA reads TGTGCCAGTAGTATGGACGCGGGGGCTTGGAATGGCTACACCTTC. This encodes CASSMDAGAWNGYTF. The genes are TRBV19 and TRBJ1-2, with D possibly being TRBD1 (6 bases). Germline V gives CDR1 LNHDA, CDR2 SQIVND (reference sequence). The CDR3 totals 15 residues. V gave up 3 bases and J gave up 6 bases, with 17 bases separating them. The full variable domain, rest sourced from reference TRBV19 and TRBJ1-2, is DGGITQSPKYLFRKEGQNVTLSCEQNLNHDAMYWYRQDPGQGLRLIYYSQIVNDFQKGDIAEGYSVSREKKESFPLTVTSAQKNPTAFYLCASSMDAGAWNGYTFGSGTRLTVV.